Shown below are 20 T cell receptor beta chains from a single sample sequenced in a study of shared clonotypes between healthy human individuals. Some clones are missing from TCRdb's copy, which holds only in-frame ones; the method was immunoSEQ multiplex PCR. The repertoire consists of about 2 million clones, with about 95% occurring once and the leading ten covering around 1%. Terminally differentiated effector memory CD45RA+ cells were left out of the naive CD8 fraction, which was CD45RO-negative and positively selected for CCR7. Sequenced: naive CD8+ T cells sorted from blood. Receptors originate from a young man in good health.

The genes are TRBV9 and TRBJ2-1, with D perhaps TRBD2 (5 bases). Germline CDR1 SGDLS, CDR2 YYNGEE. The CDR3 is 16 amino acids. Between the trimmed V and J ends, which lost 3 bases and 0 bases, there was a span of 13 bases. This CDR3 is CASSAGVKSSYNEQFF. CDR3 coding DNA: TGTGCCAGCAGCGCCGGGGTCAAAAGCTCCTACAATGAGCAGTTCTTC.

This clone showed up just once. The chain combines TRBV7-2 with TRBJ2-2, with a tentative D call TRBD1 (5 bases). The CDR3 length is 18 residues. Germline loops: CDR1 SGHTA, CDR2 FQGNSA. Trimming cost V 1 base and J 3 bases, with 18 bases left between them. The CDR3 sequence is CASSLDVFRVPDTGELFF. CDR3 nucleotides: TGTGCCAGCAGCTTAGACGTATTCAGGGTACCTGACACCGGGGAGCTGTTTTTT.

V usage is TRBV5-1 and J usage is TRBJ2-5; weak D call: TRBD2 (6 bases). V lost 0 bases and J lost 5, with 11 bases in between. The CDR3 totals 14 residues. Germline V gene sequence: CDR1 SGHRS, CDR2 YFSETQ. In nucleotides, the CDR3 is TGCGCCAGCAGCTTGGTAGAAGGAGGGGAGACCCAGTACTTC. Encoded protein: CASSLVEGGETQYF.

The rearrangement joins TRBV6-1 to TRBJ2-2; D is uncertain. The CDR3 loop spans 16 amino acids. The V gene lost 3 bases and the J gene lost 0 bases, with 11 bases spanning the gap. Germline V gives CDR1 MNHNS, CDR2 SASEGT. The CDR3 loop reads CASSDTAWTNTGELFF. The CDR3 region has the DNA TGTGCCAGCAGTGACACAGCCTGGACGAACACCGGGGAGCTGTTTTTT.

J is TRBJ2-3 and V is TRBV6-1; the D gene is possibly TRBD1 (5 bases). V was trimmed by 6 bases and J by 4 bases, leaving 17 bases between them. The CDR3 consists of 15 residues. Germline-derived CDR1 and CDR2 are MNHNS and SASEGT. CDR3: CASRPAGWGADTQYF. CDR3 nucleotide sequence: TGTGCCAGCAGGCCGGCAGGGTGGGGCGCAGATACGCAGTATTTT.

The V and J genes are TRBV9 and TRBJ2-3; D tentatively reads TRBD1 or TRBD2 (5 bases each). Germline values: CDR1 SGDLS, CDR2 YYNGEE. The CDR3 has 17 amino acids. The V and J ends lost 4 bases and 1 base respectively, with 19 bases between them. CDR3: CASSSEGHSSGTDTQYF. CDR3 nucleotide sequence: TGTGCCAGCAGCTCAGAGGGGCATTCCTCGGGCACAGATACGCAGTATTTT. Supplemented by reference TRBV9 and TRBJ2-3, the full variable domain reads DSGVTQTPKHLITATGQRVTLRCSPRSGDLSVYWYQQSLDQGLQFLIQYYNGEERAKGNILERFSAQQFPDLHSELNLSSLELGDSALYFCASSSEGHSSGTDTQYFGPGTRLTVL.

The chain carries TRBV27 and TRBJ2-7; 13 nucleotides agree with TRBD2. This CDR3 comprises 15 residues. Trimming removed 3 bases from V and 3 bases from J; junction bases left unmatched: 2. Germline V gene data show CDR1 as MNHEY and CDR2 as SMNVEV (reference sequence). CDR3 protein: CASSFGLAGDYEQYF. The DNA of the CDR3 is TGTGCCAGCAGTTTCGGACTAGCGGGAGACTACGAGCAGTACTTC.

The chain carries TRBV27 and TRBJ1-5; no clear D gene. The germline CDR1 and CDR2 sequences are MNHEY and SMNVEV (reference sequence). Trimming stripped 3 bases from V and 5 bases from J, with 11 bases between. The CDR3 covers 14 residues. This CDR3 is CASSFGPVDQPQHF. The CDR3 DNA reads TGTGCCAGCAGTTTCGGGCCAGTCGATCAGCCCCAGCATTTT.

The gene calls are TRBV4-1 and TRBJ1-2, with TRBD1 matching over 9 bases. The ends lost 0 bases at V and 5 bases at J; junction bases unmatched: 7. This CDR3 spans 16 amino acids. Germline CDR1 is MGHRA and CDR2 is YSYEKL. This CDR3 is CASSQDLQGAMYGYTF. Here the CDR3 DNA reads TGCGCCAGCAGCCAAGACCTACAGGGGGCGATGTATGGCTACACCTTC.

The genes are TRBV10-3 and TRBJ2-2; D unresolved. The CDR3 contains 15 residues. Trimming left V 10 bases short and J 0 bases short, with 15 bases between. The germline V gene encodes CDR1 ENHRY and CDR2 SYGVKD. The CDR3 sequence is CATLGTISNTGELFF. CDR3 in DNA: TGTGCCACCTTGGGTACAATCTCGAACACCGGGGAGCTGTTTTTT.

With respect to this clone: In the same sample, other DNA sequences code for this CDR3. In DNA, the CDR3 is TGTGCCAGCAGTTTAACAGGCTACACCGGGGAGCTGTTTTTT. The encoded protein is CASSLTGYTGELFF. V and J are TRBV28 and TRBJ2-2; perhaps TRBD1 as D (5 bases). Germline V gives CDR1 MDHEN, CDR2 SYDVKM. Trimming removed 2 bases at V and 3 bases at J, with 7 bases between. CDR3 length: 14 amino acids.

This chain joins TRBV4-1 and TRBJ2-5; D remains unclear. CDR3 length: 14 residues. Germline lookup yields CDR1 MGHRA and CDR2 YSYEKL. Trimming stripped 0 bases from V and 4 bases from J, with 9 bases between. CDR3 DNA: TGCGCCAGCAGCCAAGAATTCCGGGTAGAGACCCAGTACTTC. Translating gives CASSQEFRVETQYF.

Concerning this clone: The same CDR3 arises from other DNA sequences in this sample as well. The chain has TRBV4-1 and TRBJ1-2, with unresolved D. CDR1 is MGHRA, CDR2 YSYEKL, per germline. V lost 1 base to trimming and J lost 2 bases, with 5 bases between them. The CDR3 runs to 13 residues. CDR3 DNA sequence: TGCGCCAGCAGCCAAGTCGGGAACTATGGCTACACCTTC. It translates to CASSQVGNYGYTF.

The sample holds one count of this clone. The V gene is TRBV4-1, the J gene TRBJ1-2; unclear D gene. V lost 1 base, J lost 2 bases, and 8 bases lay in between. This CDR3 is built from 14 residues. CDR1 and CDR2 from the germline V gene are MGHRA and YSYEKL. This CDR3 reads CASSQVGYNYGYTF. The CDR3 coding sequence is TGCGCCAGCAGCCAAGTGGGTTACAACTATGGCTACACCTTC.

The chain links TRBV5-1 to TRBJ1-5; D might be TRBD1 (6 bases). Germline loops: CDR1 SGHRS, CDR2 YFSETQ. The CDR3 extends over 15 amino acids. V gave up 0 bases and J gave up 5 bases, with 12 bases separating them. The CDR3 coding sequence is TGCGCCAGCAGCTTGGCGGACAGCTACGATCAGCCCCAGCATTTT. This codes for CASSLADSYDQPQHF.

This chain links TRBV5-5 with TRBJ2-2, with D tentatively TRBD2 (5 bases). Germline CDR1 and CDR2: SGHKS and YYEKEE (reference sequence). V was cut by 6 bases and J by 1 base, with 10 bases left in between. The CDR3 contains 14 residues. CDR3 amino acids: CASTLEGNTGELFF. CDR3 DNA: TGTGCCAGCACCCTTGAGGGGAACACCGGGGAGCTGTTTTTT.

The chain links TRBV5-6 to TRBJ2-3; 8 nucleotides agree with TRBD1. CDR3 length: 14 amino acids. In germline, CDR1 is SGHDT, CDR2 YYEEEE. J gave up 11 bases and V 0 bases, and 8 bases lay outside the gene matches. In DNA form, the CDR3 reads TGTGCCAGCAGCTTGGAGCTACAGGGACAGGTGCAGTATTTT. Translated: CASSLELQGQVQYF.

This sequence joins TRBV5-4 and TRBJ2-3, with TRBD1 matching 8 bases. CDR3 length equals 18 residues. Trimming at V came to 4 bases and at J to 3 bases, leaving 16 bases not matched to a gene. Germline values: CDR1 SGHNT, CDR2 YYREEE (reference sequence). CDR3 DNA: TGTGCCAGCAGCCACCCGGCGGGGCAGGGGGCGCCGACAGATACGCAGTATTTT. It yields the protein CASSHPAGQGAPTDTQYF.

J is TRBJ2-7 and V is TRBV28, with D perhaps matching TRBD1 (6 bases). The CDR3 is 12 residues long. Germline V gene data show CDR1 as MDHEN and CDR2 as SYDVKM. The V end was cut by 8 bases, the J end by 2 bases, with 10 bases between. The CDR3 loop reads CASRTEAYEQYF. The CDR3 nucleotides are TGTGCCAGCCGGACAGAAGCCTACGAGCAGTACTTC.

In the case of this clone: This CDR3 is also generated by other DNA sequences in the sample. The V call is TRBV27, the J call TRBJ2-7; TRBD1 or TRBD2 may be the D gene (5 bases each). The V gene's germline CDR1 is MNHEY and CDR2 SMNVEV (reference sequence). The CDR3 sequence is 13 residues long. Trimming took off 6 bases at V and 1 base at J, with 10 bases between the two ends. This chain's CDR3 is CASRGTASYEQYF. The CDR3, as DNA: TGTGCCAGCAGGGGGACCGCGTCCTACGAGCAGTACTTC.